The 29 T cell receptor beta chains below were found in one sample sequenced in a study of blood T cell repertoires in COVID-19. Using immunoSEQ multiplex PCR, the repertoire was profiled, and TCRdb retains in-frame clones only, with some absent. Of under 200,000 clones listed, around 87% are singletons. Sequenced: PBMCs or T cells enriched from blood (not recorded which). The receptors derive from a woman aged 50 to 65 who had recovered from COVID-19.

The chain joins TRBV24-1 to TRBJ1-4; perhaps TRBD1 as D (6 bases). Germline CDR1 reads KGHDR; CDR2 reads SFDVKD. V was cut by 3 bases and J by 5 bases, with 15 bases left in between. This CDR3 has 16 residues. The CDR3 DNA is TGTGCCACCAGTGATCCGCGGGGGCGCGGAAATGAAAAACTGTTTTTT. This translates into CATSDPRGRGNEKLFF.

CDR3 sequence: CASSSGNVYYGYTF. The DNA of the CDR3 is TGTGCCAGCAGTTCGGGTAACGTTTACTATGGCTACACCTTC. V gene TRBV27 combines with J gene TRBJ1-2; no clear D. Germline V gene lookup returns CDR1 MNHEY and CDR2 SMNVEV (reference sequence). The CDR3 consists of 14 residues. V lost 4 bases and J lost 3, with 12 bases in between.

The CDR3 reads CSASVLQGNTEAFF. CDR3 in DNA: TGCAGTGCTAGTGTTCTGCAGGGGAACACTGAAGCTTTCTTT. The chain is built from TRBV20-1 and TRBJ1-1, with a tentative D call TRBD1 (5 bases). Trimming removed 3 bases at V and 1 base at J, with 12 bases between. Germline lookup yields CDR1 DFQATT and CDR2 SNEGSKA (reference sequence). The CDR3 spans 14 residues.

The DNA for the CDR3 is TGTGCCAGCAGCGTACGGGATACGCAGTATTTT. This sequence encodes CASSVRDTQYF. This chain links TRBV9 with TRBJ2-3; D is unresolved. The CDR3 spans 11 residues. Trimming cost V 1 base and J 6 bases, with 3 bases left between them. Germline-derived CDR1 and CDR2 are SGDLS and YYNGEE. The entire variable domain, with the rest obtained from reference TRBV9 and TRBJ2-3, is as follows: DSGVTQTPKHLITATGQRVTLRCSPRSGDLSVYWYQQSLDQGLQFLIQYYNGEERAKGNILERFSAQQFPDLHSELNLSSLELGDSALYFCASSVRDTQYFGPGTRLTVL.

The chain employs TRBV6-5 and TRBJ1-1; 9 positions agree with TRBD1. The CDR3 consists of 15 residues. V shed 10 bases and J 0 bases; nucleotides not matched to a gene: 9. Germline loops: CDR1 MNHEY, CDR2 SVGAGI. The CDR3 protein is CATNRDRDMNTEAFF. CDR3 DNA: TGTGCCACCAACCGGGACAGGGACATGAACACTGAAGCTTTCTTT.

The chain uses TRBV4-1 and TRBJ2-3; TRBD2 matches at 8 bases. Looked up from germline, CDR1 is MGHRA and CDR2 is YSYEKL. This CDR3 is 17 amino acids long. V lost 0 bases to trimming and J lost 4 bases; unmatched junction nucleotides: 9. The CDR3 DNA reads as TGCGCCAGCAGCCAAGATGGCAGCGGGGGAGGTGCAGATACGCAGTATTTT. This encodes CASSQDGSGGGADTQYF.

The V call is TRBV27, the J call TRBJ1-5; a weak D match, TRBD1 (5 bases). From germline, CDR1 is MNHEY and CDR2 SMNVEV (reference sequence). CDR3 length: 15 amino acids. Deletions cut 1 base from V and 4 bases from J, with 11 bases between. The CDR3 DNA reads as TGTGCCAGCAGTTTATTGGGGGGTGGTAATCAGCCCCAGCATTTT. Translation: CASSLLGGGNQPQHF.

V and J are TRBV7-8 and TRBJ2-3; 8 positions agree with TRBD2. CDR3 length: 17 residues. Germline trimming cut 6 bases from V and 3 bases from J; bases unmatched to any gene: 14. CDR1 is SGHVS, CDR2 FQNEAQ, per germline. The CDR3 loop reads CASSGGGRILGTDTQYF. The CDR3 bases are TGTGCCAGCAGTGGCGGGGGGCGGATTCTGGGGACAGATACGCAGTATTTT.

This clone was detected only once. This chain links TRBV3-1 (or the pseudogene TRBV3-2) with TRBJ1-2; 7 bases agree with TRBD1. V gave up 0 bases and J gave up 1 base; unmatched junction bases: 11. The CDR3 spans 18 residues. In germline, CDR1 is LGHDT, CDR2 YNNKEL (reference sequence). CDR3 residues: CASSQETTAGGSNYGYTF. Here the CDR3 DNA reads TGTGCCAGCAGCCAAGAAACAACTGCAGGGGGGAGTAACTATGGCTACACCTTC.

The rearrangement uses TRBV7-3 and TRBJ2-3, with a possible D match to TRBD1 (5 bases). The V gene's germline CDR1 is SGHTA and CDR2 FQGTGA. This CDR3 is 16 amino acids long. V was cut by 4 bases and J by 2 bases, with 16 bases left in between. The CDR3 DNA reads TGTGCCAGCAGCTCTTACCCAGGGCTGATCACAGATACGCAGTATTTT. Translation gives CASSSYPGLITDTQYF.

The chain links TRBV20-1 to TRBJ2-3; 9 bases fit TRBD2. From germline, CDR1 is DFQATT and CDR2 SNEGSKA (reference sequence). The CDR3 length is 14 residues. Trimming took 3 bases from V and 4 from J; bases not matched to a gene: 5. CDR3 in DNA: TGCAGTGCTAGTACGCGGGGGGGCTCAGATACGCAGTATTTT. Its translation: CSASTRGGSDTQYF.

This clone was counted between two and nine times. The chain has TRBV5-1 and TRBJ2-7; D is possibly TRBD2 (5 bases). V was trimmed by 1 base and J by 1 base, leaving 12 bases between them. The germline V gene has CDR1 SGHRS and CDR2 YFSETQ. The CDR3 runs 15 residues. The CDR3 is CASSLSSGGSYEQYF. CDR3 coding DNA: TGCGCCAGCAGCTTGTCCAGCGGCGGATCCTACGAGCAGTACTTC.

In this sample, this clone turned up once. The chain joins TRBV11-2 to TRBJ2-7; TRBD1 agrees at 9 bases. Per germline, CDR1 SGHAT and CDR2 FQNNGV. This CDR3 region has 18 residues. V gave up 1 base and J gave up 3 bases; unmatched junction bases: 13. The CDR3 DNA sequence: TGTGCCAGCAGCTTAGCATTCCTGCCCTCGGACAGGGGCTACGAGCAGTACTTC. The encoded protein is CASSLAFLPSDRGYEQYF.

The chain couples TRBV19 to TRBJ1-1; TRBD1 matches at 8 bases. The CDR3 extends over 14 amino acids. Germline lookup yields CDR1 LNHDA and CDR2 SQIVND (reference sequence). V lost 3 bases to trimming and J lost 10 bases; unmatched junction nucleotides: 10. The CDR3 loop is CASSIQGAPRGAFF. CDR3 nucleotide sequence: TGTGCCAGTAGTATTCAGGGGGCGCCTCGGGGAGCTTTCTTT. The full variable domain, rest sourced from reference TRBV19 and TRBJ1-1, is DGGITQSPKYLFRKEGQNVTLSCEQNLNHDAMYWYRQDPGQGLRLIYYSQIVNDFQKGDIAEGYSVSREKKESFPLTVTSAQKNPTAFYLCASSIQGAPRGAFFGQGTRLTVV.

The chain links TRBV18 to TRBJ2-5; TRBD2 might be the D (5 bases). This CDR3 has 15 amino acids. Germline V gene sequence: CDR1 KGHSH, CDR2 LQKENI. V was cut by 1 base and J by 3 bases, with 12 bases left in between. CDR3 DNA sequence: TGTGCCAGCTCACCACGGGTTTCCGGGAAAGAGACCCAGTACTTC. Translation gives CASSPRVSGKETQYF.

This chain connects TRBV15 to TRBJ1-2; maybe TRBD1 (6 bases). Germline CDR1 LNHNV, CDR2 YYDKDF (reference sequence). The V and J ends lost 3 bases and 7 bases respectively, with 18 bases between them. The length of the CDR3 is 15 residues. The CDR3 spells CATSRRQTGVTGYTF. The CDR3 region has the DNA TGTGCCACCAGCAGGCGTCAGACAGGAGTAACTGGCTACACCTTC.

The chain combines TRBV5-8 with TRBJ1-5; TRBD1 agrees at 8 bases. The CDR3 is made up of 15 amino acids. Germline V gene data show CDR1 as SGHTS and CDR2 as YDEGEE. V was pared by 5 bases and J by 2 bases, with 6 bases of the junction left unmatched. CDR3 bases: TGTGCCAGCAGATATGACAGGGGAGGCAATCAGCCCCAGCATTTT. This gives the protein CASRYDRGGNQPQHF.

This rearrangement joins TRBV9 to TRBJ2-5; D might be TRBD2 (7 bases). Trimming stripped 2 bases from V and 6 bases from J, with 17 bases between. The CDR3 covers 15 residues. Germline values: CDR1 SGDLS, CDR2 YYNGEE. The CDR3 loop is CASSVGGTRTKTQYF. CDR3 bases: TGTGCCAGCAGCGTGGGGGGGACAAGGACGAAGACCCAGTACTTC.

The chain combines TRBV6-5 with TRBJ2-2; TRBD1 aligns across 11 bases. Germline assignment: CDR1 MNHEY and CDR2 SVGAGI. The trim removed 5 bases at V and 6 bases at J, leaving 5 bases unmatched. This CDR3 spans 15 amino acids. The CDR3 DNA reads as TGTGCCAGCAGTCCCGGGACAGGGGGGCCCGGGGAGCTGTTTTTT. This translates into CASSPGTGGPGELFF.

The genes are TRBV5-1 and TRBJ2-2, with TRBD1 matching over 9 bases. Germline CDR1 is SGHRS and CDR2 is YFSETQ. Losses at the gene ends were 3 bases for V and 5 bases for J; bases not matched to a gene: 2. The CDR3 sequence is 14 residues long. CDR3 sequence reads: CASSWGQGTGELFF. The CDR3 DNA follows: TGCGCCAGCAGCTGGGGACAGGGAACCGGGGAGCTGTTTTTT. The full variable domain, in which reference TRBV5-1 and TRBJ2-2 provide the parts outside the CDR3, is KAGVTQTPRYLIKTRGQQVTLSCSPISGHRSVSWYQQTPGQGLQFLFEYFSETQRNKGNFPGRFSGRQFSNSRSEMNVSTLELGDSALYLCASSWGQGTGELFFGEGSRLTVL.

This clone was seen a single time. This chain joins TRBV7-2 and TRBJ1-6; 8 bases align to TRBD1. Germline trimming cut 5 bases from V and 9 bases from J; bases unmatched to any gene: 6. The CDR3 runs to 14 residues. Germline V lookup: CDR1 SGHTA, CDR2 FQGNSA. The CDR3 spells CASSTSDRVSPLHF. CDR3 in DNA: TGTGCCAGCAGCACTTCGGACAGGGTTTCACCCCTCCACTTT. Based on the CDR3 plus reference TRBV7-2 and TRBJ1-6, the full variable domain is GAGVSQSPSNKVTEKGKDVELRCDPISGHTALYWYRQSLGQGLEFLIYFQGNSAPDKSGLPSDRFSAERTGGSVSTLTIQRTQQEDSAVYLCASSTSDRVSPLHFGNGTRLTVT.

This rearrangement joins TRBV5-1 to TRBJ2-1; the D gene is possibly TRBD1 (6 bases). The germline V and J ends were trimmed by 1 base and 3 bases, with 11 bases remaining between them. Germline V gives CDR1 SGHRS, CDR2 YFSETQ. This CDR3 has 15 amino acids. CDR3 protein: CASSLLGAGYNEQFF. The CDR3 nucleotides read TGCGCCAGCAGCTTGCTGGGGGCGGGCTACAATGAGCAGTTCTTC.

This clone was detected once. This chain connects TRBV9 to TRBJ2-1, with 7 bases lining up with TRBD2. Germline CDR1 SGDLS, CDR2 YYNGEE. V dropped 0 bases and J dropped 0; count of bases not matched to a gene: 3. The CDR3 sequence is 16 residues long. The CDR3 sequence is CASSVVGGSSYNEQFF. The DNA of the CDR3 is TGTGCCAGCAGCGTAGTCGGGGGGAGCTCCTACAATGAGCAGTTCTTC. The full variable domain, rest sourced from reference TRBV9 and TRBJ2-1, is DSGVTQTPKHLITATGQRVTLRCSPRSGDLSVYWYQQSLDQGLQFLIQYYNGEERAKGNILERFSAQQFPDLHSELNLSSLELGDSALYFCASSVVGGSSYNEQFFGPGTRLTVL.

This CDR3 reads CASRGQGAGGEQYF. Here the CDR3 DNA reads TGTGCCAGCAGAGGACAGGGGGCTGGAGGCGAGCAGTACTTC. V usage is TRBV6-5 and J usage is TRBJ2-7; 11 positions agree with TRBD1. The V gene's germline CDR1 is MNHEY and CDR2 SVGAGI. The junction had 7 bases not matched to a gene; V was cut back by 6 bases and J by 6 bases. This CDR3 comprises 14 residues.

The chain joins TRBV19 to TRBJ1-4; 8 bases match TRBD1. Unmatched junction bases numbered 5, after V lost 3 bases and J lost 8 bases. The germline V gene encodes CDR1 LNHDA and CDR2 SQIVND (reference sequence). The CDR3 runs 14 residues. DNA for the CDR3: TGTGCCAGTAGTATTCAGGGGGCGACGGAAAAACTGTTTTTT. Amino acids: CASSIQGATEKLFF.

The rearrangement links TRBV10-1 to TRBJ2-5, with 7 bases identical to TRBD2. Germline V gene data show CDR1 as WNHNN and CDR2 as SYGVQD (reference sequence). The V gene end was trimmed by 1 base and the J gene end by 1 base; junction bases not matched to a gene: 6. The CDR3 runs to 16 residues. The CDR3 sequence is CASSEYGGELQETQYF. The CDR3 DNA is TGCGCCAGCAGTGAGTATGGGGGGGAGCTCCAAGAGACCCAGTACTTC.

J is TRBJ2-3 and V is TRBV12-3 or TRBV12-4, with 7 bases fitting TRBD2. The junction had 6 bases not matched to a gene; V was cut back by 10 bases and J by 2 bases. This CDR3 has 13 amino acids. The CDR3 DNA sequence: TGTGCCACCGAAAGCGGGGTCACAGATACGCAGTATTTT. It is translated as CATESGVTDTQYF.

The chain recombines TRBV29-1 with TRBJ2-7; 8 bases align to TRBD2. From germline, CDR1 is SQVTM and CDR2 ANQGSEA. CDR3 length: 14 residues. V lost 6 bases to trimming and J lost 1 base; unmatched junction nucleotides: 8. CDR3 region: CSVPKRGSSYEQYF. The CDR3 DNA reads TGCAGCGTACCTAAGCGGGGGTCGTCCTACGAGCAGTACTTC.

The V gene is TRBV21-1, the J gene TRBJ1-4; the table's D call, TRBD1, was not checked against the DNA. TRBV21-1 is a pseudogene. CDR3 length: 17 residues. CDR3 in amino acids: CASSPWGSRTANEKLFF. CDR3 bases: TGTGCCAGCAGCCCCTGGGGCTCCCGGACGGCAAATGAAAAACTGTTTTTT.